This T cell receptor beta chain was obtained from a study of blood T cell repertoires in COVID-19. Study-wide background: Some COVID-19 samples were acute and others convalescent; all came from the United States, Italy and Spain.

Profiling relied on immunoSEQ multiplex PCR, and the TCRdb table lists in-frame clones only, not all of them. Here the sample spans around 290,000 clones, around 90% being singletons. In terms of age and location, participants ranged from roughly 18 to 90 years and lived in about 25 US areas. The TCR originated in a woman aged 25 to 39 who had recovered from COVID-19. Material for sequencing was PBMCs or T cells enriched from blood (not recorded which).

CDR3 nucleotide sequence: TGTGCCAGCATAGTGACTGGGGCCAACGTCCTGACTTTC. Its protein product is CASIVTGANVLTF. The V call is TRBV7-2, the J call TRBJ2-6; no reliable D call. Germline CDR1 SGHTA, CDR2 FQGNSA. The length of the CDR3 is 13 residues. V lost 7 bases, J lost 2 bases, and 6 bases lay in between.